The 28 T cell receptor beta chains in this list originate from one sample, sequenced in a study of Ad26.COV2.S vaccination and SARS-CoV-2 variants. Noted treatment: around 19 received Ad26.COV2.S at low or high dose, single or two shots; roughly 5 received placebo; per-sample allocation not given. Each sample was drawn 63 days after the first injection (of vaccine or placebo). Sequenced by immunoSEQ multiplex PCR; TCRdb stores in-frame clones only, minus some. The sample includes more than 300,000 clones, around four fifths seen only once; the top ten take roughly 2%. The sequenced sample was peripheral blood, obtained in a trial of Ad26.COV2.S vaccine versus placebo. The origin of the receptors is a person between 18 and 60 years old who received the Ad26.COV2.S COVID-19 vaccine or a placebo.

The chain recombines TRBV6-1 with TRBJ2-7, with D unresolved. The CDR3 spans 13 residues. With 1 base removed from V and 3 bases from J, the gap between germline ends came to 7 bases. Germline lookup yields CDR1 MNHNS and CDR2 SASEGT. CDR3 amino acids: CASSEGWSYEQYF. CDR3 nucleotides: TGTGCCAGCAGTGAAGGTTGGAGCTACGAGCAGTACTTC.

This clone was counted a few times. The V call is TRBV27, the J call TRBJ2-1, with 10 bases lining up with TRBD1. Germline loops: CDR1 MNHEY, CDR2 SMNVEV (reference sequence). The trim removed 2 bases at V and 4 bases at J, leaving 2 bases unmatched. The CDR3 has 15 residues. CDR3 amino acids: CASSLGTGVYNEQFF. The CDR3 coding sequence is TGTGCCAGCAGTTTAGGGACAGGGGTTTACAATGAGCAGTTCTTC.

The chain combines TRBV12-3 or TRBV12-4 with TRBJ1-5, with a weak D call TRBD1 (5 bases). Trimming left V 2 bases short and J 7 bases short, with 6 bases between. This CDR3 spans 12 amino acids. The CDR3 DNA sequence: TGTGCCAGCAGTTTAAGGGGACAGCCCCAGCATTTT. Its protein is CASSLRGQPQHF.

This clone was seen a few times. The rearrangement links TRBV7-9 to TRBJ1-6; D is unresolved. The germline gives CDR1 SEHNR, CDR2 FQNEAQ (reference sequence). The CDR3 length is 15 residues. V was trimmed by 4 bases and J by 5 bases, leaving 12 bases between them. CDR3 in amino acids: CASSSEVGHNSPLHF. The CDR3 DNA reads TGTGCCAGCAGCTCGGAGGTTGGCCATAATTCACCCCTCCACTTT.

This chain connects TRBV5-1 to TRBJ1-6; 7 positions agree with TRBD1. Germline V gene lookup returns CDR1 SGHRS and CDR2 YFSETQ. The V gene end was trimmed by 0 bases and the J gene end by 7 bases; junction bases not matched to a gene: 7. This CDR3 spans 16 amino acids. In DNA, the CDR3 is TGCGCCAGCAGCTTGGGGAGGACAGGAAAAAATTCACCCCTCCACTTT. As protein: CASSLGRTGKNSPLHF.

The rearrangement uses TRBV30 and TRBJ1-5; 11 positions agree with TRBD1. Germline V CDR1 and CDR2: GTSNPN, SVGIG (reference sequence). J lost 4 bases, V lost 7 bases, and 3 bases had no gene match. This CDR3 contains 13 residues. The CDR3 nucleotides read TGTGCCTTGGGACAGGGGGATAATCAGCCCCAGCATTTT. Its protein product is CALGQGDNQPQHF.

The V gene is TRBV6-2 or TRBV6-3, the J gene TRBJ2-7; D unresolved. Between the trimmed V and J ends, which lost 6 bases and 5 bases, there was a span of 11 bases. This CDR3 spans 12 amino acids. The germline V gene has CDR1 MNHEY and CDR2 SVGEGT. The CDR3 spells CASSHGPHEQYF. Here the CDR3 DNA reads TGTGCCAGCAGCCACGGGCCTCACGAGCAGTACTTC.

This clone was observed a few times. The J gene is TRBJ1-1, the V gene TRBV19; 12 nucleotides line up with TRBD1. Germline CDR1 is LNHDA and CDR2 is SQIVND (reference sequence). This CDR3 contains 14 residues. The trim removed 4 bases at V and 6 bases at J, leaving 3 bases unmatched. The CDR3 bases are TGTGCCAGTAGTAATTGGGACAGGGGGCCTGAAGCTTTCTTT. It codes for CASSNWDRGPEAFF.

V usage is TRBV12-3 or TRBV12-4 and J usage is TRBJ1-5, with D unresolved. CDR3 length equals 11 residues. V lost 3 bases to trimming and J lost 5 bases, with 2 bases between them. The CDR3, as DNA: TGTGCCAGCAGTTTCGATCAGCCCCAGCATTTT. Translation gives CASSFDQPQHF.

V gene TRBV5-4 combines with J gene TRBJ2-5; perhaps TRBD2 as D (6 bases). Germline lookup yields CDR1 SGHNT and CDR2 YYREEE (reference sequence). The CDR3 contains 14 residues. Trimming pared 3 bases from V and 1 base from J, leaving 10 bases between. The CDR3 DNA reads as TGTGCCAGCAGCTCGGGGACTTCCCAAGAGACCCAGTACTTC. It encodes CASSSGTSQETQYF.

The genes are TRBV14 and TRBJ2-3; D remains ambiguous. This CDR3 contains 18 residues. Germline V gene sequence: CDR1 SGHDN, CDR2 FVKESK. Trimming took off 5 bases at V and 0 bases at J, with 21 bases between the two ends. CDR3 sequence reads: CASSDRPFDTSSTDTQYF. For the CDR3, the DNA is TGTGCCAGCAGCGACCGGCCCTTCGATACCTCTAGCACAGATACGCAGTATTTT.

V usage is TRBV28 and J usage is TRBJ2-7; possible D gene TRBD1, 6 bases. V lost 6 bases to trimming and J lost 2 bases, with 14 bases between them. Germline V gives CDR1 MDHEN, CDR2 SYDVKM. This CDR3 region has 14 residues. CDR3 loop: CASRYGQPPYEQYF. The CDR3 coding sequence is TGTGCCAGCAGGTATGGACAGCCCCCCTACGAGCAGTACTTC.

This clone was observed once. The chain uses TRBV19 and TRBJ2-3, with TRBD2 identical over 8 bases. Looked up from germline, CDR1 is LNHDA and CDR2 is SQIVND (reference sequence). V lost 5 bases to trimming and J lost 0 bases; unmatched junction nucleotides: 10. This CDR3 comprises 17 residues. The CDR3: CASSSKRGRSSTDTQYF. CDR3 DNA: TGTGCCAGTAGTTCTAAGCGGGGGCGATCTAGCACAGATACGCAGTATTTT.

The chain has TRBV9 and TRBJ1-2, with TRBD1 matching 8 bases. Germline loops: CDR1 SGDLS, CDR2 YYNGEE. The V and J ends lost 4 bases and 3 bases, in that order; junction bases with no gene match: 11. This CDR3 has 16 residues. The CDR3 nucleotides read TGTGCCAGCAGCAAACTTGGACAGGGCCAGGACTATGGCTACACCTTC. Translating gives CASSKLGQGQDYGYTF.

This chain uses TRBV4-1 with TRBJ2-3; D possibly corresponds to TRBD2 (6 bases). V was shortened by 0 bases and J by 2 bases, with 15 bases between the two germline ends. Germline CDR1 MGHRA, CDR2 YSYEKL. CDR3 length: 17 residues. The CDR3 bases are TGCGCCAGCAGCCAAGACGGAGGGGCAGGTTACACAGATACGCAGTATTTT. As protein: CASSQDGGAGYTDTQYF.

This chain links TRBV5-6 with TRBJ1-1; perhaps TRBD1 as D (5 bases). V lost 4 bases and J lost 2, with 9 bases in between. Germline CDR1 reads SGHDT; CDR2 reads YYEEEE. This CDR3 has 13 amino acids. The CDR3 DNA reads TGTGCCAGCAGCGTCGGGGGAAACACTGAAGCTTTCTTT. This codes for CASSVGGNTEAFF.

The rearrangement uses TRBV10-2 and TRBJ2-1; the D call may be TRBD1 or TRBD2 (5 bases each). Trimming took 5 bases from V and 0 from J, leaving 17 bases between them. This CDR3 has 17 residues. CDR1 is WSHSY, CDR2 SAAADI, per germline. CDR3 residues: CASSLQEIGSSYNEQFF. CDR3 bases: TGCGCCAGCAGTCTACAGGAAATTGGGAGCTCCTACAATGAGCAGTTCTTC.

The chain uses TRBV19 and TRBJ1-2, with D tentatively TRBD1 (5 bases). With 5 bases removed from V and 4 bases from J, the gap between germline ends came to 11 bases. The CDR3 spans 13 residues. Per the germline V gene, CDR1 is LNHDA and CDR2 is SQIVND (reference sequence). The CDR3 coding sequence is TGTGCCAGTAGTGACAGTTCTCTCTATGGCTACACCTTC. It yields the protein CASSDSSLYGYTF.

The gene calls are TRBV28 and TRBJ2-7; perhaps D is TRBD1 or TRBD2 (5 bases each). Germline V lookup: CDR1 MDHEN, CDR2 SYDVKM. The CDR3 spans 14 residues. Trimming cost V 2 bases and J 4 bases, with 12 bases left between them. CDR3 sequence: CASSLIGAYYEQYF. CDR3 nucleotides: TGTGCCAGCAGTTTAATCGGGGCGTATTACGAGCAGTACTTC. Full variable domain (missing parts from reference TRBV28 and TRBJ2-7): DVKVTQSSRYLVKRTGEKVFLECVQDMDHENMFWYRQDPGLGLRLIYFSYDVKMKEKGDIPEGYSVSREKKERFSLILESASTNQTSMYLCASSLIGAYYEQYFGPGTRLTVT.

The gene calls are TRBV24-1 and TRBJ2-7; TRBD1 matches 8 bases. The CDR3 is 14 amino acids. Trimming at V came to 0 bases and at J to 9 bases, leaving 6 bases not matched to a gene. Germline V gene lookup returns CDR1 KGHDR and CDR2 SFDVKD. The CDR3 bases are TGTGCCACCAGTGATTTGAGGACAGGGAGTGGGCAGTACTTC. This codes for CATSDLRTGSGQYF.

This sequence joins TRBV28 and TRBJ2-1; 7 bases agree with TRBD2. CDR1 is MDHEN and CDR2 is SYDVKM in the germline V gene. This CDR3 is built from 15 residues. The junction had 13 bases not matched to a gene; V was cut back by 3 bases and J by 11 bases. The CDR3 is CASSLGLAANLKQFF. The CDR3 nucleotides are TGTGCCAGCAGTTTGGGGCTAGCGGCCAACCTAAAGCAGTTCTTC.

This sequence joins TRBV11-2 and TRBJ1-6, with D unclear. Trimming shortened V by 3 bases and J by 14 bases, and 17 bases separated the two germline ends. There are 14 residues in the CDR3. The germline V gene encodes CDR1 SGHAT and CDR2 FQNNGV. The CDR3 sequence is CASSFSSARISLHF. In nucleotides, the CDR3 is TGTGCCAGCAGCTTTTCATCGGCGCGGATCTCCCTCCACTTT.

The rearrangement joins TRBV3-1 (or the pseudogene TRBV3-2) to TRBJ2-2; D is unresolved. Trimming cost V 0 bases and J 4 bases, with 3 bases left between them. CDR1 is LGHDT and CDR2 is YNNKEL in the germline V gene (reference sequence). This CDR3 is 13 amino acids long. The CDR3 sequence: CASSQDGTGELFF. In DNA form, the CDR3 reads TGTGCCAGCAGCCAAGATGGCACCGGGGAGCTGTTTTTT.

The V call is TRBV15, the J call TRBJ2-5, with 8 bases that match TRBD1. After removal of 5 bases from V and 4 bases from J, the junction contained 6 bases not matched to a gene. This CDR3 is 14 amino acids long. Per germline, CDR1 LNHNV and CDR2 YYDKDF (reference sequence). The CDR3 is CATSGNRGSETQYF. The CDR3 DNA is TGTGCCACCAGCGGGAACAGGGGGTCAGAGACCCAGTACTTC.

CDR3 in amino acids: CASSLARGARTDTQYF. In DNA form, the CDR3 reads TGCGCCAGCAGCTTGGCCCGGGGGGCACGCACAGATACGCAGTATTTT. This chain connects TRBV5-1 to TRBJ2-3; possibly TRBD2 for D (7 bases). Germline loops: CDR1 SGHRS, CDR2 YFSETQ. Deletions cut 0 bases from V and 1 base from J, with 12 bases between. This CDR3 has 16 residues.

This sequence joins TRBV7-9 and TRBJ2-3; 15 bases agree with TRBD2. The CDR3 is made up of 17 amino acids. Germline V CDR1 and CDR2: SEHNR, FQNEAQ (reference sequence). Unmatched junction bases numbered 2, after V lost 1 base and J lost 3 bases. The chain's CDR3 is CASSLGTSGGETDTQYF. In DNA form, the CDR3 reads TGTGCCAGCAGCTTAGGGACTAGCGGGGGGGAAACAGATACGCAGTATTTT.

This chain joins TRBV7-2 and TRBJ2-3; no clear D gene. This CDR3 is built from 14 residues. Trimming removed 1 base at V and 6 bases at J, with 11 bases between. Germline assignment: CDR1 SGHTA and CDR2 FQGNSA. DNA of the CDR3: TGTGCCAGCAGCTTAGGTAGTGACTTTGATACGCAGTATTTT. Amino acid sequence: CASSLGSDFDTQYF.

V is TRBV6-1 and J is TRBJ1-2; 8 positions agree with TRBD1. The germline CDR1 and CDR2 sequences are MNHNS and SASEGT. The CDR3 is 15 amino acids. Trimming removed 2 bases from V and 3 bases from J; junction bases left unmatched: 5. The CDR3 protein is CASSERETGDYGYTF. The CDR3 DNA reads TGTGCCAGCAGTGAACGAGAGACAGGGGACTATGGCTACACCTTC.